The T cell receptor beta chain described here comes from a study of low-dose radiotherapy and immunotherapy resistance in tumors. Study details: The schedule for Cohort 2 used 1 Gy per fraction every two weeks, which added up to 13 Gy over 26 weeks.

Priming of first-strand cDNA relied on TRAV- and TRBV-specific primers (covering alpha and beta chains). With a constant-region primer and a V-primer adapter, TCRs were subjected to roughly 20 PCR cycles of amplification. TCRdb independently ran MiXCR on the reads; one entry per CDR3 protein. The sample shows about 84,000 distinct CDR3 sequences, 15% to 20% of them seen only once. Time point denoted: after trial treatment. As to treatment: LDRT plus nivolumab, ipilimumab, low-dose cyclophosphamide and aspirin (RACIN trial). There are many counts of this clonotype. The specimen was PBMCs, collected after low-dose radiotherapy plus immunotherapy. The clonotype comes from a male donor with prostate cancer.

CDR3 sequence (DNA): TGTGCCAGCAGTCGACCGGGGGGTGGAAACAATGAGCAGTTCTTC. It yields the protein CASSRPGGGNNEQFF. The chain uses TRBV28 and TRBJ2-1, with 7 bases identical to TRBD2. Germline loops: CDR1 MDHEN, CDR2 SYDVKM. The CDR3 has 15 residues. Trimming cost V 5 bases and J 5 bases; bases outside gene matches: 9. The full variable domain, completed using reference TRBV28 and TRBJ2-1, is DVKVTQSSRYLVKRTGEKVFLECVQDMDHENMFWYRQDPGLGLRLIYFSYDVKMKEKGDIPEGYSVSREKKERFSLILESASTNQTSMYLCASSRPGGGNNEQFFGPGTRLTVL.